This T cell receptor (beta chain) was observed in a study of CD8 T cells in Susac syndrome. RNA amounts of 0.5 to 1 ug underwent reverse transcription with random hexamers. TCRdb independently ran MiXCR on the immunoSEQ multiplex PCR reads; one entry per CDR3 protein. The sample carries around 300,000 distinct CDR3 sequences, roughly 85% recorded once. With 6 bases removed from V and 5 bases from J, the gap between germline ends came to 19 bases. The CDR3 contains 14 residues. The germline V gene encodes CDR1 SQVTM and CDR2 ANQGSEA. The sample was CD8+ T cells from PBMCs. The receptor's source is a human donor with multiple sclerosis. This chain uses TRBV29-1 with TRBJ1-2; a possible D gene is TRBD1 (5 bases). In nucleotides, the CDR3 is TGCAGCGTCCTAAGCCCCTTGGACAAGTATGGCTACACCTTC. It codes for CSVLSPLDKYGYTF. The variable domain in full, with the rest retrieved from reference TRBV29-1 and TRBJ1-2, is SAVISQKPSRDICQRGTSLTIQCQVDSQVTMMFWYRQQPGQSLTLIATANQGSEATYESGFVIDKFPISRPNLTFSTLTVSNMSPEDSSIYLCSVLSPLDKYGYTFGSGTRLTVV.